This T cell receptor (beta chain) is from a study of CD8+ T cells in alopecia areata. Collection of lesional scalp punch biopsies and peripheral blood was performed in alopecia areata patients. Reverse transcribed after extraction, RNA yielded cDNA as the sequencing template. Assay: immunoSEQ multiplex PCR; the TCRdb copy retains only in-frame clones and omits some. The table lists about 160,000 clones, around 47% of them singletons, with about 6.3% in the top ten. Trimming took 1 base from V and 4 from J; bases not matched to a gene: 10. This CDR3 region has 16 residues. CDR1 is SGHTA and CDR2 is FQGNSA in the germline V gene.

J is TRBJ2-7 and V is TRBV7-2; 7 bases agree with TRBD1. The TCR originated in a human donor with alopecia areata. Sequences were obtained from CD4+ T cells sorted from blood. The CDR3 nucleotides read TGTGCCAGCAGCTTAGTAGGAACGGACAGGAGATACGAGCAGTACTTC. It yields the protein CASSLVGTDRRYEQYF.